Listed below are T cell receptor beta chains from one sample, sequenced in a study of T cell repertoires and HLA-DP antigens. Antigens of these TCRs are unknown. Using immunoSEQ multiplex PCR, the repertoire was profiled, and TCRdb retains in-frame clones only, with some absent. This sample has almost 90,000 clones, with around nine tenths found just once. The material sequenced was CD4+ T cells from PBMCs. The receptors come from a man in his fifties or sixties in good health and CMV-seronegative. The CDR3 runs from the conserved cysteine through the conserved F or W. D genes are given only for firm matches.

cdr3_nt: TGCGCCAGCAGCTTACTAGCGGGAGGAGGCGAGCAGTACTTC
cdr3_aa: CASSLLAGGGEQYF
v_call: TRBV5-1
d_call: TRBD2
j_call: TRBJ2-7

cdr3_nt: TGTGCCAGCAGCTTAGCCCCCAGCGCAACTAATGAAAAACTGTTTTTT
cdr3_aa: CASSLAPSATNEKLFF
v_call: TRBV7-2
d_call: .
j_call: TRBJ1-4

cdr3_nt: TGTGCCAGCAGTGCCCAAGGTGGAGGGGCTCAGCAAAAACTGTTTTTT
cdr3_aa: CASSAQGGGAQQKLFF
v_call: TRBV25-1
d_call: .
j_call: TRBJ1-4

cdr3_nt: TGTGCCAGTAGTATCGTACGGGGGATTCTCTACAATGAGCAGTTCTTC
cdr3_aa: CASSIVRGILYNEQFF
v_call: TRBV19
d_call: .
j_call: TRBJ2-1

cdr3_nt: TGTGCCAGCAGTGAAGCTAACGGTTATGAGCAGTTCTTC
cdr3_aa: CASSEANGYEQFF
v_call: TRBV6-1
d_call: .
j_call: TRBJ2-1

cdr3_nt: TGTGCCAGCAGCTTGGAATCGACAGGGGGACGCGAAAAACTGTTTTTT
cdr3_aa: CASSLESTGGREKLFF
v_call: TRBV7-9
d_call: TRBD1
j_call: TRBJ1-4

cdr3_nt: TGTGCCAGCAGCTCTCACAGGGGAAACACCGGGGAGCTGTTTTTT
cdr3_aa: CASSSHRGNTGELFF
v_call: TRBV7-3
d_call: TRBD1
j_call: TRBJ2-2

cdr3_nt: TGTGCCACCAGCAGAGATCTTCCCGGGGGCGCCACAGATACGCAGTATTTT
cdr3_aa: CATSRDLPGGATDTQYF
v_call: TRBV15
d_call: .
j_call: TRBJ2-3

cdr3_nt: TGTGCCAGCTCACCCGATGCCGGGACAGGGAAGGGCGAGCAGTACTTC
cdr3_aa: CASSPDAGTGKGEQYF
v_call: TRBV18
d_call: TRBD1
j_call: TRBJ2-7

cdr3_nt: TGCGCCAGCAAACCGGGGCCGATCGGGCAGCCCCAGCATTTT
cdr3_aa: CASKPGPIGQPQHF
v_call: TRBV5-1
d_call: .
j_call: TRBJ1-5